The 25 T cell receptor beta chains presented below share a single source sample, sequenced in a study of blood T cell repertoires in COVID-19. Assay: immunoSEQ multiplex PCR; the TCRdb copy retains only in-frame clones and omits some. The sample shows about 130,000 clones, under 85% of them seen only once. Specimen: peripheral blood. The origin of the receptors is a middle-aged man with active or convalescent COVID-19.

In DNA form, the CDR3 reads TGTGCCAGCAGCTTGAGGCCCAAATTGGATTCACCCCTCCACTTT. Its protein is CASSLRPKLDSPLHF. The chain carries TRBV11-2 and TRBJ1-6; D unresolved. CDR3 size: 15 residues. Trimming removed 3 bases at V and 8 bases at J, with 14 bases between. Germline assignment: CDR1 SGHAT and CDR2 FQNNGV.

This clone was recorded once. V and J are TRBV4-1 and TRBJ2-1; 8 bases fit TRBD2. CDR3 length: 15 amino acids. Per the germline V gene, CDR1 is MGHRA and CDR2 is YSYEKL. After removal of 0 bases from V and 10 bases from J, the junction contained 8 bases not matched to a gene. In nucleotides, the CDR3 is TGCGCCAGCAGCCAAGAATCCCGGGGGGGCGGGGAGCAGTTCTTC. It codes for CASSQESRGGGEQFF.

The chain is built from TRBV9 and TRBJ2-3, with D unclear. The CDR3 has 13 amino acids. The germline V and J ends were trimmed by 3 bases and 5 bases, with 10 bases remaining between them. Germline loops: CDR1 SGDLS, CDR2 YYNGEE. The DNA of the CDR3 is TGTGCCAGCAGCGGACTCGAGGTAGATACGCAGTATTTT. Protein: CASSGLEVDTQYF. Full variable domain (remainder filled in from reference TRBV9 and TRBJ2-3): DSGVTQTPKHLITATGQRVTLRCSPRSGDLSVYWYQQSLDQGLQFLIQYYNGEERAKGNILERFSAQQFPDLHSELNLSSLELGDSALYFCASSGLEVDTQYFGPGTRLTVL.

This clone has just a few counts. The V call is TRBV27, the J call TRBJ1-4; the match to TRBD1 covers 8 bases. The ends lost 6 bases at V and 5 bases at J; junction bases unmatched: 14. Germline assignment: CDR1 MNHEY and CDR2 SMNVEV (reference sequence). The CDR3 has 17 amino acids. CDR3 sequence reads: CASSLLILHRGNEKLFF. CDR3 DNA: TGTGCCAGCAGCTTACTCATCTTACACAGGGGGAATGAAAAACTGTTTTTT.

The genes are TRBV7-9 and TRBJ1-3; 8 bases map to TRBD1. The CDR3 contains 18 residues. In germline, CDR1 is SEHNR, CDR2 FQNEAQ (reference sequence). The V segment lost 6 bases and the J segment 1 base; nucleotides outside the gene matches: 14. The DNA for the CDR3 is TGTGCCAGCAGGAGCCGGGACAGGCCGAGTGAATCTGGAAACACCATATATTTT. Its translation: CASRSRDRPSESGNTIYF.

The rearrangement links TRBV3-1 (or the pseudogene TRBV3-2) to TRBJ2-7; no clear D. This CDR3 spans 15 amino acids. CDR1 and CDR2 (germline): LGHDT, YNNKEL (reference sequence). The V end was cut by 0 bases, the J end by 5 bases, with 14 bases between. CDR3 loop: CASSQDWARQHEQYF. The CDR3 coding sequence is TGTGCCAGCAGCCAAGATTGGGCCAGGCAGCACGAGCAGTACTTC.

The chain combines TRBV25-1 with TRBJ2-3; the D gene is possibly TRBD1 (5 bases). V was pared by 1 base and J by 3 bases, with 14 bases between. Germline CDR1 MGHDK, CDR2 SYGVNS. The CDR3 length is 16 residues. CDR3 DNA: TGTGCCAGCAGTGAATTTTCAGGGCGTGGGACAGATACGCAGTATTTT. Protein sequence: CASSEFSGRGTDTQYF.

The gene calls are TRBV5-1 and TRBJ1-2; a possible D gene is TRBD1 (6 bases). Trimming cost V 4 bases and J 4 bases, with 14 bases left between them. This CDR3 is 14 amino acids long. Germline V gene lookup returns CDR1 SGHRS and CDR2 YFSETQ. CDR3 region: CASSVGQTVYGYTF. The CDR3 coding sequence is TGCGCCAGCAGCGTAGGACAGACGGTCTATGGCTACACCTTC.

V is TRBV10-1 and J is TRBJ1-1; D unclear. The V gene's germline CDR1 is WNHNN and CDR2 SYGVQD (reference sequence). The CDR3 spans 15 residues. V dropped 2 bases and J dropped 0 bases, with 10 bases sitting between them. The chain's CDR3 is CASSEGQPMNTEAFF. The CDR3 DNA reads TGCGCCAGCAGTGAGGGGCAGCCCATGAACACTGAAGCTTTCTTT.

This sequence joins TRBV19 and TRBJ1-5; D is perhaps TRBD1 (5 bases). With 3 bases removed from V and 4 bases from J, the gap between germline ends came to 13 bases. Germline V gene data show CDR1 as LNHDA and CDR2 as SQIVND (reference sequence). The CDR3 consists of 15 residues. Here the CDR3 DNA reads TGTGCCAGTAGTATGATGGGAAAGGGGAATCAGCCCCAGCATTTT. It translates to CASSMMGKGNQPQHF.

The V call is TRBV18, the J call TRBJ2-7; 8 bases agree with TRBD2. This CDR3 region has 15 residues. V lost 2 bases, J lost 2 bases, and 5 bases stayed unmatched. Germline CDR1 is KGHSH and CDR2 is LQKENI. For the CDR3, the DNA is TGTGCCAGCTCACCAAGAGGGCGGGGGGCCTACGAGCAGTACTTC. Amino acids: CASSPRGRGAYEQYF.

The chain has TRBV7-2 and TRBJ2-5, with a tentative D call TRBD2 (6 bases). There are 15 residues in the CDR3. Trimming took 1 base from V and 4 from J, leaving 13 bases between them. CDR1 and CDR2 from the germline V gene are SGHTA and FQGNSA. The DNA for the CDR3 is TGTGCCAGCAGCTTAGGGCGGGGTGGGGTAGAGACCCAGTACTTC. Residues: CASSLGRGGVETQYF.

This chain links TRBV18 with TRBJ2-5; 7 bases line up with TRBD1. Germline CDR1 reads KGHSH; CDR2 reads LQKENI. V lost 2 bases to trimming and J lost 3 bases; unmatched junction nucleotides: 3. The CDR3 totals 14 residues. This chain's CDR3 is CASSPAGTEETQYF. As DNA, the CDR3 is TGTGCCAGCTCACCAGCAGGGACAGAAGAGACCCAGTACTTC.

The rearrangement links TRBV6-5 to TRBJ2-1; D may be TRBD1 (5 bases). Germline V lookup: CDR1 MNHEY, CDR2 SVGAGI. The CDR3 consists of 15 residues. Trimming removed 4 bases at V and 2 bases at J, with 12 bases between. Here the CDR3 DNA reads TGTGCCAGCAGTTCTCAGGGCACTCCCTACAATGAGCAGTTCTTC. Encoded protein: CASSSQGTPYNEQFF.

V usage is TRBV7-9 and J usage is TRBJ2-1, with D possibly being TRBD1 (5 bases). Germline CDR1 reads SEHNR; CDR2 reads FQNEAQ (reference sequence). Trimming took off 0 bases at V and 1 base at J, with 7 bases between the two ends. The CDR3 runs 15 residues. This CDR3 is CASSLARASYNEQFF. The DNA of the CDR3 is TGTGCCAGCAGCTTAGCCAGGGCATCCTACAATGAGCAGTTCTTC.

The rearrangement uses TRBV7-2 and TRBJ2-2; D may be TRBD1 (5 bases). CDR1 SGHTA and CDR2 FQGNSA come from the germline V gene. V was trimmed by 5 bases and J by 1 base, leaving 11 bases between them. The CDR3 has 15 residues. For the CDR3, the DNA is TGTGCCAGCAGCGGAAGCCAGGGGAACACCGGGGAGCTGTTTTTT. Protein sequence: CASSGSQGNTGELFF.

CDR3 in DNA: TGTGCCAGCAGCTTTGACCGGGGTGCAGAGACCCAGTACTTC. It translates to CASSFDRGAETQYF. The rearrangement links TRBV7-2 to TRBJ2-5; D may be TRBD2 (5 bases). The length of the CDR3 is 14 residues. V was cut by 3 bases and J by 4 bases, with 12 bases left in between. Germline V gives CDR1 SGHTA, CDR2 FQGNSA.

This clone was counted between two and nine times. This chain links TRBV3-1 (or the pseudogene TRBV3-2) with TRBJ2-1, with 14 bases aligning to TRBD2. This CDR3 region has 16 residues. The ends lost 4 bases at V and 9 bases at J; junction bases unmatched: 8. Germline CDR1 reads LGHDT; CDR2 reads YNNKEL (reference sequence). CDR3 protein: CASSPATTSGGGEQFF. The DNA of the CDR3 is TGTGCCAGCAGCCCCGCGACGACTAGCGGGGGGGGTGAGCAGTTCTTC.

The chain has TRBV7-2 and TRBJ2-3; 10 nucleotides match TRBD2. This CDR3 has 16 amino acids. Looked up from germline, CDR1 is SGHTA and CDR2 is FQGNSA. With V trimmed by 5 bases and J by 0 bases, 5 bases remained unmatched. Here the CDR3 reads CASSLQRGGSTDTQYF. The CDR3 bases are TGTGCCAGCAGCCTACAGCGGGGGGGGAGCACAGATACGCAGTATTTT.

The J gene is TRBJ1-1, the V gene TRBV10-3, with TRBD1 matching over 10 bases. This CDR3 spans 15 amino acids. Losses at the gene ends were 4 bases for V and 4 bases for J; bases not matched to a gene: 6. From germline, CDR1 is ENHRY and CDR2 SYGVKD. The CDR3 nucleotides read TGTGCCATCAGTGCAGACAGGGGGCGCGGCACTGAAGCTTTCTTT. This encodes CAISADRGRGTEAFF.

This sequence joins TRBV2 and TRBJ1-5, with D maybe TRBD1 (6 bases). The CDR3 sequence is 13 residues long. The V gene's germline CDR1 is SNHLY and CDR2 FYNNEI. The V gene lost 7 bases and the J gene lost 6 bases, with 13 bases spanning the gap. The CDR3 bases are TGTGCCAGCACCCCACTGACAGGTCAGCCCCAGCATTTT. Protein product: CASTPLTGQPQHF.

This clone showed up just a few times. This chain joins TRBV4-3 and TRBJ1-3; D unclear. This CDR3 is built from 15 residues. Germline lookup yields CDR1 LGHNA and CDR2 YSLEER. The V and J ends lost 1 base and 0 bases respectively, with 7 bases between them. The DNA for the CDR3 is TGCGCCAGCAGCCAAGCCTTATACTCTGGAAACACCATATATTTT. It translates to CASSQALYSGNTIYF.

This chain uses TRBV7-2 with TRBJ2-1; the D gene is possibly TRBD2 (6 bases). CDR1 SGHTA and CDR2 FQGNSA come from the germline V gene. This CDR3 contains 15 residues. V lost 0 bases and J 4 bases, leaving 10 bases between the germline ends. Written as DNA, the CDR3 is TGTGCCAGCAGCTTAGCGGGGGGTAAATACAATGAGCAGTTCTTC. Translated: CASSLAGGKYNEQFF.

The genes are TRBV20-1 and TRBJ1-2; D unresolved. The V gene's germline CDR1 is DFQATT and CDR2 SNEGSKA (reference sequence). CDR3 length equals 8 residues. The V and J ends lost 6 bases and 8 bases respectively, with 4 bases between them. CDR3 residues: CSAPGYTF. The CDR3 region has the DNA TGCAGTGCCCCGGGCTACACCTTC.

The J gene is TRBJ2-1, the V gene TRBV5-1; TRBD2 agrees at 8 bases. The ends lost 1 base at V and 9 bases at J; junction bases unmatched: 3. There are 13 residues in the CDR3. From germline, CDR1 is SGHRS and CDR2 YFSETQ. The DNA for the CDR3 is TGCGCCAGCAGCTTGACGGGGGGGCGTGAGCAGTTCTTC. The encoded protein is CASSLTGGREQFF.